This TCR beta chain appears in the sequencing data of a study of CD8 T cells in ankylosing spondylitis. Making use of molecular barcodes, quantitative 5'-RACE generated TCR beta libraries. TCRdb re-called the 5' RACE reads through MiXCR, storing one row per CDR3 protein. This repertoire shows around 430,000 distinct CDR3 sequences, roughly 17% found once; its top ten account for approximately 1%. Overall study findings and caveats: A motif of eight highly homologous TCR beta variants was seen as apparently characteristic of ankylosing spondylitis blood. As reported, disease-linked clones showed significant enrichment in matched ankylosing spondylitis synovial fluid.

With regard to this clonotype: Its antigen remains unknown.

Sequenced: blood, either unsorted or a sorted T cell fraction (not recorded which). The clonotype originates from a male donor with ankylosing spondylitis.

The CDR3, as DNA: TGCGCCAGCAGCCACCGGACTAGCCCCAATGAGCAGTTCTTC. It specifies CASSHRTSPNEQFF. The gene calls are TRBV4-1 and TRBJ2-1; TRBD2 matches at 8 bases. CDR1 MGHRA and CDR2 YSYEKL come from the germline V gene. CDR3 length: 14 residues. V lost 3 bases, J lost 6 bases, and 4 bases stayed unmatched.